This TCR beta chain emerged from a study of T cells expressing NK-cell markers. TCRdb re-called the 5' RACE reads; one entry per CDR3 protein, DNA not given. The table lists about 450,000 distinct CDR3 sequences, with 7.3% in the top ten. Germline CDR1 LNHDA, CDR2 SQIVND (reference sequence). The CDR3 runs 12 residues. This sequence joins TRBV19 and TRBJ1-2. Source material: blood T cells: a sorted CD56 or NKG2C T cell subset, CD4+ or CD8+ T cells, or bulk PBMC T cells (not recorded which). The source of this sequence is a woman between 18 and 69 years old in good health. This chain's CDR3 is CASSITNYGYTF.